This T cell receptor beta chain was captured by sequencing in a study of cytomegalovirus exposure and HLA in healthy donors. Notes on the study in general: DRB1 showed the most TCR associations and HLA-C the fewest in a later analysis, as rates varied by HLA locus. When a later analysis compared HLA-associated TCR beta chains with equally common others, the HLA-associated chains turned out to be more clonally expanded and to have lower generation probabilities. Productive rates of about 90% or about 30% were seen for most TCR beta V segments in an earlier analysis.

Both 60 Vbeta primers and 13 Jbeta primers went into the PCR. Here immunoSEQ multiplex PCR was the method, and the copy in TCRdb shows in-frame clones only, minus some. The sample has more than 150,000 clones; around 80% are singletons. There are 16 residues in the CDR3. The V segment lost 6 bases and the J segment 4 bases; nucleotides outside the gene matches: 12. The V gene's germline CDR1 is LNHDA and CDR2 SQIVND (reference sequence). Points on this clone: The antigen remains unidentified.

These donors, healthy bone marrow donors, were studied. The receptor was derived from a man in his late teens or twenties in good health and CMV-seronegative. Sequenced material: PBMCs. The chain has TRBV19 and TRBJ1-1, with 9 positions matching TRBD1. The CDR3 nucleotides read TGTGCCAGTAGAACCCAGCCGGGACAGGGTCCCACTGAAGCTTTCTTT. Amino acids: CASRTQPGQGPTEAFF.